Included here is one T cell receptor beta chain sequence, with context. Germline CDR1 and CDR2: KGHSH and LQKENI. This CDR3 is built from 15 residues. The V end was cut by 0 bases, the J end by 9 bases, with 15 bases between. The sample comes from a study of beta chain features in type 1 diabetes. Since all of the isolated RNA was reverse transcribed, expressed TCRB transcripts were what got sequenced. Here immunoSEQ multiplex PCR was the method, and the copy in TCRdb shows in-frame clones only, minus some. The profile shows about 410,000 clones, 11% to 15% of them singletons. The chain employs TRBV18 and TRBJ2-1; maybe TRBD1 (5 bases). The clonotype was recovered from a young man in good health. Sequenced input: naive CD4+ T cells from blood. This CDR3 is CASSPPEGVISEQFF. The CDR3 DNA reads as TGTGCCAGCTCACCACCGGAAGGGGTTATTAGTGAGCAGTTCTTC.